The rows below give T cell receptor beta chains drawn from one sample of a study of T cells after posttransplantation cyclophosphamide. Some clones are missing from TCRdb's copy, which holds only in-frame ones; the method was immunoSEQ multiplex PCR. The sample has around 10,000 clones; 85% are singletons. The source was PBMCs, collected 1755 days after allogeneic stem cell transplant with posttransplant cyclophosphamide. The receptors shown here come from a female patient between 50 and 60 years old who received an allogeneic stem cell transplant from a related donor, was CMV-positive, and had no GVHD. Some T cells may be provided by the graft donor. Both conserved end residues are part of each CDR3. The order of the fields is CDR3 DNA, CDR3 protein, clone size, V gene, J gene, D gene. The D gene is left open where the match is weak. Not all rows give a size; the values are once, few, many and, for expanded clones, a class.

cdr3_nt: TGTGCCAGTACCCCCGGGACAGGGACGCGCCCTGATCAGCCCCAGCATTTT; cdr3_aa: CASTPGTGTRPDQPQHF; clone_size: -; v_call: TRBV19; j_call: TRBJ1-5; d_call: TRBD1
cdr3_nt: TGCAGCGTCCGACAGGGTTCTAATCAGCCCCAGCATTTT; cdr3_aa: CSVRQGSNQPQHF; clone_size: -; v_call: TRBV29-1; j_call: TRBJ1-5; d_call: TRBD1
cdr3_nt: TGTGCCTGGAGTCCCCCGCCCGGCGGGAGGCGGCTCGAGCAGTACTTC; cdr3_aa: CAWSPPPGGRRLEQYF; clone_size: -; v_call: TRBV30; j_call: TRBJ2-7; d_call: TRBD2
cdr3_nt: TGTGCCTGGAGTCAGGCTAACTATGGCTACACCTTC; cdr3_aa: CAWSQANYGYTF; clone_size: once; v_call: TRBV30; j_call: TRBJ1-2; d_call: -
cdr3_nt: TGTGCCAGCAGACTGGCGGGAGGACCTTACGAGCAGTACTTC; cdr3_aa: CASRLAGGPYEQYF; clone_size: -; v_call: TRBV27; j_call: TRBJ2-7; d_call: TRBD2
cdr3_nt: TGTGCCAGCAGCCGGGGACAGGGGGCTGAAGCTTTCTTT; cdr3_aa: CASSRGQGAEAFF; clone_size: -; v_call: TRBV7-7; j_call: TRBJ1-1; d_call: TRBD1
cdr3_nt: TGCGCCAGCAGCCAAGGGGCCTTTGAGACCCAGTACTTC; cdr3_aa: CASSQGAFETQYF; clone_size: -; v_call: TRBV4-1; j_call: TRBJ2-5; d_call: -
cdr3_nt: TGTGCCAGCAGCTTAGCGGGAGGGCCGACATACGAGCAGTACTTC; cdr3_aa: CASSLAGGPTYEQYF; clone_size: -; v_call: TRBV7-9; j_call: TRBJ2-7; d_call: TRBD2
cdr3_nt: TGTGCCATCAGTGAGAGCCCGACGCGGGCAGATACGCAGTATTTT; cdr3_aa: CAISESPTRADTQYF; clone_size: once; v_call: TRBV10-3; j_call: TRBJ2-3; d_call: -
cdr3_nt: TGTGCCATCGGAGGGGACACAGATACGCAGTATTTT; cdr3_aa: CAIGGDTDTQYF; clone_size: -; v_call: TRBV6-6; j_call: TRBJ2-3; d_call: -
cdr3_nt: TGTGCCAGCAGCCTTTACAGGGATTCCCCCACAGATACGCAGTATTTT; cdr3_aa: CASSLYRDSPTDTQYF; clone_size: few; v_call: TRBV5-4; j_call: TRBJ2-3; d_call: -
cdr3_nt: TGCAGTGCTTCCAAATACAATGAGCAGTTCTTC; cdr3_aa: CSASKYNEQFF; clone_size: -; v_call: TRBV20-1; j_call: TRBJ2-1; d_call: -
cdr3_nt: TGTGCCAGCAGCTTGGATAGCGGGAGCTCCTACGAGCAGTACTTC; cdr3_aa: CASSLDSGSSYEQYF; clone_size: -; v_call: TRBV5-4; j_call: TRBJ2-7; d_call: TRBD2
cdr3_nt: TGCGCCAGCGGTTGGACAGGAGGTACCTACGAGCAGTACTTC; cdr3_aa: CASGWTGGTYEQYF; clone_size: -; v_call: TRBV5-1; j_call: TRBJ2-7; d_call: TRBD1
cdr3_nt: TGTGCCAGCACCCCCGGACTAAGTGTAGAAGAGACCCAGTACTTC; cdr3_aa: CASTPGLSVEETQYF; clone_size: -; v_call: TRBV6-5; j_call: TRBJ2-5; d_call: -
cdr3_nt: TGTGCCAGCAGTTCGCCCTCAGGGGGAGATCCGACAGATACGCAGTATTTT; cdr3_aa: CASSSPSGGDPTDTQYF; clone_size: -; v_call: TRBV28; j_call: TRBJ2-3; d_call: TRBD1
cdr3_nt: TGCGCCAGCAGCCAAGACTGGACTAGCGGGAGGAGGGGTGAGCAGTTCTTC; cdr3_aa: CASSQDWTSGRRGEQFF; clone_size: -; v_call: TRBV4-1; j_call: TRBJ2-1; d_call: TRBD2
cdr3_nt: TGTGCCAGCAGTTACACCCAGGCCGGGGCCAACGTCCTGACTTTC; cdr3_aa: CASSYTQAGANVLTF; clone_size: -; v_call: TRBV9; j_call: TRBJ2-6; d_call: -
cdr3_nt: TGTGCCAGCACCCCAGGGGGACAGGGCTCTTTCTATGGCTACACCTTC; cdr3_aa: CASTPGGQGSFYGYTF; clone_size: medium-sized; v_call: TRBV27; j_call: TRBJ1-2; d_call: TRBD1
cdr3_nt: TGTGCCAGCAGTTCGTCGGGCACAGATACGCAGTATTTT; cdr3_aa: CASSSSGTDTQYF; clone_size: -; v_call: TRBV6-6; j_call: TRBJ2-3; d_call: -
cdr3_nt: TGTGCCAGCAAGGTATGGACGGGGAGCACAGATACGCAGTATTTT; cdr3_aa: CASKVWTGSTDTQYF; clone_size: -; v_call: TRBV27; j_call: TRBJ2-3; d_call: -
cdr3_nt: TGTGCCAGCAGTGCGAACCAGCGGCGGGAGACCCAGTACTTC; cdr3_aa: CASSANQRRETQYF; clone_size: -; v_call: TRBV2; j_call: TRBJ2-5; d_call: -
cdr3_nt: TGTGCCATCAGTGCGCGAGCCCCGGGACTAGCGGGAGTAGGAGCCGGGGAGCTGTTTTTT; cdr3_aa: CAISARAPGLAGVGAGELFF; clone_size: -; v_call: TRBV10-3; j_call: TRBJ2-2; d_call: TRBD2
cdr3_nt: TGTGCCAGCAGCCAAGCCTACCCGGCCCCTAAGAGGGGCTACACCTTC; cdr3_aa: CASSQAYPAPKRGYTF; clone_size: -; v_call: TRBV4-2; j_call: TRBJ1-2; d_call: -
cdr3_nt: TGTGCCAGCAGCTGGGGCAGCACGAACACTGAAGCTTTCTTT; cdr3_aa: CASSWGSTNTEAFF; clone_size: -; v_call: TRBV7-2; j_call: TRBJ1-1; d_call: -
cdr3_nt: TGTGCCAGCAGCGTAGGGGGAGAAGGCCAGCCCCAGCATTTT; cdr3_aa: CASSVGGEGQPQHF; clone_size: -; v_call: TRBV9; j_call: TRBJ1-5; d_call: -
cdr3_nt: TGTGCTAGTGGTTTGGCCAACGTAGATGGCTACACCTTC; cdr3_aa: CASGLANVDGYTF; clone_size: -; v_call: TRBV12-5; j_call: TRBJ1-2; d_call: -
cdr3_nt: TGTGCCAGCAGTGGCGGGACTGATGAAAAACTGTTTTTT; cdr3_aa: CASSGGTDEKLFF; clone_size: -; v_call: TRBV25-1; j_call: TRBJ1-4; d_call: -
cdr3_nt: TGTGCCAGCAAACAACAGCCAAGTAGCAATCAGCCCCAGCATTTT; cdr3_aa: CASKQQPSSNQPQHF; clone_size: -; v_call: TRBV2; j_call: TRBJ1-5; d_call: -
cdr3_nt: TGTGCCAGCAGTTTAACAGGGGGCTATGGAAACACCATATATTTT; cdr3_aa: CASSLTGGYGNTIYF; clone_size: -; v_call: TRBV27; j_call: TRBJ1-3; d_call: TRBD1
cdr3_nt: TGCGCCAGCAGCCCCACAGGGCTTAGAAGCTATGGCTACACCTTC; cdr3_aa: CASSPTGLRSYGYTF; clone_size: -; v_call: TRBV5-1; j_call: TRBJ1-2; d_call: -
cdr3_nt: TGTGCCAGCAGCCTTCTAGCGGGGGGCTACAATGAGCAGTTCTTC; cdr3_aa: CASSLLAGGYNEQFF; clone_size: -; v_call: TRBV4-2; j_call: TRBJ2-1; d_call: TRBD2
cdr3_nt: TGTGAGAGCGGACAGGGAGACACCGGGGAGCTGTTTTTT; cdr3_aa: CESGQGDTGELFF; clone_size: -; v_call: TRBV11-2; j_call: TRBJ2-2; d_call: TRBD1
cdr3_nt: TGTGCCAGCAGCTTCGGAGGGCCCGCAGATACGCAGTATTTT; cdr3_aa: CASSFGGPADTQYF; clone_size: -; v_call: TRBV5-4; j_call: TRBJ2-3; d_call: -
cdr3_nt: TGTGCCAGCAGCTTGGCCTCGGTAGAAGATGAGCAGTTCTTC; cdr3_aa: CASSLASVEDEQFF; clone_size: -; v_call: TRBV5-4; j_call: TRBJ2-1; d_call: -
cdr3_nt: TGCGCCAGCAGCTCCGGGGGATTGGCGGGACAGGGCGGTCACACTGAAGCTTTCTTT; cdr3_aa: CASSSGGLAGQGGHTEAFF; clone_size: -; v_call: TRBV5-1; j_call: TRBJ1-1; d_call: TRBD1
cdr3_nt: TGTGCCAGCAGCTTAGTCGGTCAGGGGAACACTGAAGCTTTCTTT; cdr3_aa: CASSLVGQGNTEAFF; clone_size: -; v_call: TRBV7-9; j_call: TRBJ1-1; d_call: -
cdr3_nt: TGTGCCAGCAGCGGGGGATTTGGGACTAGTGGCTATGAGCAGTTCTTC; cdr3_aa: CASSGGFGTSGYEQFF; clone_size: once; v_call: TRBV5-4; j_call: TRBJ2-1; d_call: TRBD2
cdr3_nt: TGTGCTAGTGGTTTGGTATTAGCGGGAGCCAATGAGCAGTTCTTC; cdr3_aa: CASGLVLAGANEQFF; clone_size: -; v_call: TRBV12-5; j_call: TRBJ2-1; d_call: TRBD2
cdr3_nt: TGTGCCAGCAGCGCCCGAAGAGGGAGGGGAGAAGCTTTCTTT; cdr3_aa: CASSARRGRGEAFF; clone_size: once; v_call: TRBV7-9; j_call: TRBJ1-1; d_call: -
cdr3_nt: TGTGCCATCACCACCGCGGGACAGGGGACTGAAGCTTTCTTT; cdr3_aa: CAITTAGQGTEAFF; clone_size: few; v_call: TRBV10-3; j_call: TRBJ1-1; d_call: TRBD1